This TCR beta chain stems from a study of a mutant IDH1 vaccine in newly diagnosed glioma. Study in general: Patients had received radiotherapy, temozolomide, or both previously, most receiving both.

V trimming: 0 bases; J trimming: 0 bases; junction bases outside the gene matches: 5. Looked up from germline, CDR1 is SGHNT and CDR2 is YYREEE (reference sequence). CDR3 length equals 16 residues. This clone has just a few counts. TCRdb's copy holds only in-frame clones and misses some; the assay was immunoSEQ multiplex PCR. Of some 87,000 clones listed, just under 80% are singletons. The time point was: baseline, week 1 (first vaccination visit). Treatment specified: pre-vaccination baseline after standard-of-care therapy. The clonotype was recovered from a man aged 40-49 years with glioma. This sample comprised PBMCs, obtained from a glioma patient treated with radiotherapy, temozolomide or both. This chain links TRBV5-4 with TRBJ2-7; the match to TRBD2 covers 8 bases. CDR3 nucleotide sequence: TGTGCCAGCAGCTTGGCACCTAGCGGGTACTCCTACGAGCAGTACTTC. It translates to CASSLAPSGYSYEQYF.